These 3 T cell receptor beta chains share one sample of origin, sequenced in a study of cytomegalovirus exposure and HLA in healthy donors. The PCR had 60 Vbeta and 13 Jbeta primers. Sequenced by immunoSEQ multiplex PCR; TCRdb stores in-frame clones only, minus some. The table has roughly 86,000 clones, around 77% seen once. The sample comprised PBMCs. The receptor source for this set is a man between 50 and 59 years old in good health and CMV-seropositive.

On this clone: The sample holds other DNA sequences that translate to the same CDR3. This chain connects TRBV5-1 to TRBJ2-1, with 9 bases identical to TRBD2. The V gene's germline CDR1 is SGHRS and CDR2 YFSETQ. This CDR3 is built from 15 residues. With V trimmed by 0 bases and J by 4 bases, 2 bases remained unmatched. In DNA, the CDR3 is TGCGCCAGCAGCTTGGGCGGGGGGGCATACAATGAGCAGTTCTTC. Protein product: CASSLGGGAYNEQFF.

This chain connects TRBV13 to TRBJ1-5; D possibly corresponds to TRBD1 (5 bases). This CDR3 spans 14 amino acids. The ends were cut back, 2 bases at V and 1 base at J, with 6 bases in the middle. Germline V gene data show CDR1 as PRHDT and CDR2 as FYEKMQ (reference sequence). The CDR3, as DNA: TGTGCCAGCAGCTTACGGGGGAGCAATCAGCCCCAGCATTTT. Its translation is CASSLRGSNQPQHF.

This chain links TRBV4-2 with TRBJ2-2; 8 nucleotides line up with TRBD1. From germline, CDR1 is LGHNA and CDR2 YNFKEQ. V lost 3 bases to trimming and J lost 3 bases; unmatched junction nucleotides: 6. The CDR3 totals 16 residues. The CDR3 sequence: CASSHAAGGYTGELFF. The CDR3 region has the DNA TGTGCCAGCAGCCATGCTGCAGGGGGCTACACCGGGGAGCTGTTTTTT.